Each of the 14 T cell receptor beta chains below was sequenced from the same sample in a study of blood T cell repertoires in COVID-19. Measured with immunoSEQ multiplex PCR; TCRdb has only the in-frame clones, and not every one. Of some 200,000 clones in the sample, 84% were seen once. Source material: peripheral blood. These receptors came from a woman aged 45-65 years with active or convalescent COVID-19.

This rearrangement joins TRBV18 to TRBJ1-1; TRBD1 matches at 8 bases. The CDR3 sequence is 17 residues long. Per the germline V gene, CDR1 is KGHSH and CDR2 is LQKENI. The V and J ends lost 0 bases and 1 base, in that order; junction bases with no gene match: 7. The chain's CDR3 is CASSPPVGQGSNTEAFF. The CDR3 region has the DNA TGTGCCAGCTCACCACCAGTCGGACAGGGATCGAACACTGAAGCTTTCTTT.

This chain joins TRBV5-5 and TRBJ1-1; D gene unclear. CDR1 and CDR2 from the germline V gene are SGHKS and YYEKEE (reference sequence). The CDR3 is made up of 11 amino acids. Trimming stripped 2 bases from V and 4 bases from J, with 3 bases between. The CDR3 spells CASSFSTEAFF. The DNA of the CDR3 is TGTGCCAGCAGCTTTAGCACTGAAGCTTTCTTT.

The V and J genes are TRBV24-1 and TRBJ2-1; 9 bases map to TRBD2. The CDR3 totals 16 residues. CDR1 and CDR2 (germline): KGHDR, SFDVKD. Losses at the gene ends were 5 bases for V and 7 bases for J; bases not matched to a gene: 11. CDR3 amino acids: CATSGVAGEGKNEQFF. CDR3 sequence (DNA): TGTGCCACCAGTGGAGTAGCGGGAGAGGGAAAAAATGAGCAGTTCTTC.

CDR3 DNA sequence: TGTGCCAGCCAGCGGGGGGCTAATGAAAAACTGTTTTTT. Its protein is CASQRGANEKLFF. The genes are TRBV7-9 and TRBJ1-4; perhaps TRBD1 as D (5 bases). The CDR3 covers 13 residues. The V gene's germline CDR1 is SEHNR and CDR2 FQNEAQ (reference sequence). Trimming took 8 bases from V and 3 from J, leaving 10 bases between them.

The chain combines TRBV3-1 (or the pseudogene TRBV3-2) with TRBJ1-6, with D possibly TRBD1 on 6 matching bases. Germline V gene data show CDR1 as LGHDT and CDR2 as YNNKEL (reference sequence). This CDR3 region has 17 residues. Trimming took 3 bases from V and 6 from J, leaving 18 bases between them. The CDR3, as DNA: TGTGCCAGCAGCCACCAAAAGACAGGACAGAGTAATTCACCCCTCCACTTT. Its translation: CASSHQKTGQSNSPLHF.

V is TRBV5-1 and J is TRBJ1-6; 7 nucleotides agree with TRBD1. The CDR3 has 15 residues. Germline V gives CDR1 SGHRS, CDR2 YFSETQ. V was clipped by 5 bases and J by 7 bases; unmatched bases: 9. CDR3 nucleotide sequence: TGCGCCAGCAGGGGTACCGGCAGGGGGAATTCACCCCTCCACTTT. This sequence encodes CASRGTGRGNSPLHF.

The chain uses TRBV19 and TRBJ2-1, with 10 bases matching TRBD2. The CDR3 has 16 amino acids. The germline gives CDR1 LNHDA, CDR2 SQIVND (reference sequence). V shed 4 bases, J shed 6 bases, and the junction held 9 bases outside the gene matches. The CDR3 here is CASSSKSGRVSNEQFF. The CDR3 DNA is TGTGCCAGTAGTAGCAAAAGCGGGAGGGTTAGCAATGAGCAGTTCTTC.

This chain joins TRBV29-1 and TRBJ2-5; no reliable D call. CDR3 size: 12 residues. Germline V lookup: CDR1 SQVTM, CDR2 ANQGSEA. V gave up 5 bases and J gave up 4 bases, with 11 bases separating them. In DNA form, the CDR3 reads TGCAGCGTTTGGCCCTCGGGAGAGACCCAGTACTTC. Translating gives CSVWPSGETQYF.

This chain links TRBV27 with TRBJ2-6; no clear D. The germline V and J ends were trimmed by 8 bases and 0 bases, with 5 bases remaining between them. The CDR3 runs to 13 residues. CDR1 and CDR2 (germline): MNHEY, SMNVEV (reference sequence). CDR3: CASSVSGANVLTF. CDR3 sequence (DNA): TGTGCCAGCTCTGTCTCTGGGGCCAACGTCCTGACTTTC.

V gene TRBV27 combines with J gene TRBJ1-1, with 7 nucleotides matching TRBD1. V was clipped by 2 bases and J by 12 bases; unmatched bases: 9. Looked up from germline, CDR1 is MNHEY and CDR2 is SMNVEV (reference sequence). The CDR3 length is 13 residues. This CDR3 reads CASSLNIQGDPFF. The CDR3 DNA reads as TGTGCCAGCAGTTTAAATATTCAGGGGGATCCTTTCTTT.

The chain is built from TRBV29-1 and TRBJ2-5; D perhaps matches TRBD2 (6 bases). In germline, CDR1 is SQVTM, CDR2 ANQGSEA. Trimming stripped 2 bases from V and 5 bases from J, with 12 bases between. The CDR3 consists of 13 residues. The CDR3 nucleotides are TGCAGCGTTGAATACGGGAGCGGGGAGACCCAGTACTTC. Translated: CSVEYGSGETQYF.

V and J are TRBV18 and TRBJ2-7; a possible D gene is TRBD1 (6 bases). Germline CDR1 is KGHSH and CDR2 is LQKENI. With 2 bases removed from V and 4 bases from J, the gap between germline ends came to 6 bases. The CDR3 contains 12 residues. In DNA form, the CDR3 reads TGTGCCAGCTCACCAACAGGGTACGAGCAGTACGTC. Encoded protein: CASSPTGYEQYV.

This clone was seen only a few times. DNA for the CDR3: TGTGCCAGTAGTATAGGCCTAAGCGGGAGTGATGAGCAGTACTTC. This translates into CASSIGLSGSDEQYF. The chain uses TRBV19 and TRBJ2-7, with 8 nucleotides matching TRBD2. V gave up 1 base and J gave up 7 bases; unmatched junction bases: 9. The germline V gene has CDR1 LNHDA and CDR2 SQIVND (reference sequence). The CDR3 has 15 residues.

The chain uses TRBV6-5 and TRBJ1-5; D might be TRBD1 (6 bases). The CDR3 is 14 residues long. Germline-derived CDR1 and CDR2 are MNHEY and SVGAGI. Trimming removed 6 bases at V and 7 bases at J, with 16 bases between. This CDR3 is CASSPNRDGQPQHF. DNA for the CDR3: TGTGCCAGCAGCCCCAACAGGGACGGCCAGCCCCAGCATTTT.